What follows are 3 T cell receptor beta chains derived from one specimen sequenced in a study of CD8 T cells in ankylosing spondylitis. Whole-study findings and limits: Several highly homologous variants made up a TCR beta motif, and this motif appeared characteristic of ankylosing spondylitis blood.

TCRdb reprocessed the 5' RACE reads via MiXCR and lists one record per CDR3 protein. This sample has about 400,000 distinct CDR3 sequences; around 20% occur once, and the top ten carry 16%. These receptors' targets are unknown. Material for sequencing was blood, either unsorted or a sorted T cell fraction (not recorded which). The receptors stem from a male donor with ankylosing spondylitis.

This clonotype came up once. The chain links TRBV18 to TRBJ2-1; the match to TRBD1 covers 8 bases. Germline values: CDR1 KGHSH, CDR2 LQKENI. CDR3 length equals 13 residues. Unmatched junction bases numbered 4, after V lost 3 bases and J lost 9 bases. The CDR3 loop is CASSPDRASEQFF. The CDR3 nucleotides are TGTGCCAGCTCACCGGACAGGGCAAGTGAGCAGTTCTTC.

This sequence joins TRBV2 and TRBJ1-2; 8 nucleotides agree with TRBD1. The ends lost 8 bases at V and 5 bases at J; junction bases unmatched: 10. The V gene's germline CDR1 is SNHLY and CDR2 FYNNEI. This CDR3 contains 14 residues. CDR3 DNA: TGTGCCAGCCTCCGGGACAGGACATGTTATGGCTACACCTTC. Protein product: CASLRDRTCYGYTF.

This clonotype was detected only a few times. This chain connects TRBV5-1 to TRBJ1-1; 10 bases match TRBD1. Germline loops: CDR1 SGHRS, CDR2 YFSETQ. The CDR3 length is 15 residues. Trimming took 0 bases from V and 3 from J; bases not matched to a gene: 2. CDR3 sequence: CASSLGGQGDTEAFF. In DNA, the CDR3 is TGCGCCAGCAGCTTGGGCGGACAGGGGGACACTGAAGCTTTCTTT. The whole variable domain, filled in from reference TRBV5-1 and TRBJ1-1, reads KAGVTQTPRYLIKTRGQQVTLSCSPISGHRSVSWYQQTPGQGLQFLFEYFSETQRNKGNFPGRFSGRQFSNSRSEMNVSTLELGDSALYLCASSLGGQGDTEAFFGQGTRLTVV.